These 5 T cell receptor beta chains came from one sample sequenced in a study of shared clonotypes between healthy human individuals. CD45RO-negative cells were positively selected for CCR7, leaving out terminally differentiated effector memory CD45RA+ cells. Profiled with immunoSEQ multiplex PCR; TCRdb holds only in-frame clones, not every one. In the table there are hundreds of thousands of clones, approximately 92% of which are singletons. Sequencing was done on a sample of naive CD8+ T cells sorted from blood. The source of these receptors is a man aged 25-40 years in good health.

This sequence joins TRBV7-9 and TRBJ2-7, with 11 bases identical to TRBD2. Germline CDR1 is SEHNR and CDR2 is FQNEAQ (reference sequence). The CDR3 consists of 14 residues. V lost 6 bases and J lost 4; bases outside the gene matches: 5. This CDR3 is CASSHGLAGYEQYF. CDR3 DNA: TGTGCCAGCAGTCACGGACTAGCGGGTTACGAGCAGTACTTC.

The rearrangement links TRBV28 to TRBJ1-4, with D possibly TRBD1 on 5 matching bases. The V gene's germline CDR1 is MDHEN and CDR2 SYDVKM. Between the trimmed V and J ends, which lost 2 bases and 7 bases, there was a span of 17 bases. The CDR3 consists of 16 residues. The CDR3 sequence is CASSLPPAAGTEKLFF. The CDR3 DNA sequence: TGTGCCAGCAGTTTACCCCCCGCGGCAGGGACTGAAAAACTGTTTTTT.

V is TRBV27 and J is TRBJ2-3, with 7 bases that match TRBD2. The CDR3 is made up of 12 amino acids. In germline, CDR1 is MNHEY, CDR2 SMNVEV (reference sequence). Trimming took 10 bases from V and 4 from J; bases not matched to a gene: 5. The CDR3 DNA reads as TGTGCCATCGGCCGGGGGGCAGATACGCAGTATTTT. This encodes CAIGRGADTQYF.

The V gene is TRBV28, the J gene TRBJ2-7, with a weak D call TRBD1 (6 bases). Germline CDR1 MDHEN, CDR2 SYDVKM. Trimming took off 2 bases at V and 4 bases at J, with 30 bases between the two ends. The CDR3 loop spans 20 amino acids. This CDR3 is CASSLPTILAGAQYQYEQYF. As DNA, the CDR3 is TGTGCCAGCAGTTTACCCACAATTTTGGCAGGGGCACAATACCAATACGAGCAGTACTTC.

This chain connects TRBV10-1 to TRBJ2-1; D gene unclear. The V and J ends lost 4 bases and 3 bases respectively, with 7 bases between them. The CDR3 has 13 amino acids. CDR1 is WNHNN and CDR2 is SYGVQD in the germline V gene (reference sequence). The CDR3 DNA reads TGCGCCAGCAGTGCTACGAACTACAATGAGCAGTTCTTC. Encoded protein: CASSATNYNEQFF.